The rows below give T cell receptor beta chains drawn from one sample of a study of T cell responses to AZD1222 COVID-19 vaccine. Assay: immunoSEQ multiplex PCR; the TCRdb copy retains only in-frame clones and omits some. The sample consists of over 55,000 clones, 83% of them appearing once. The sequencing here drew on peripheral blood, taken 28 days after the second AZD1222 dose. These receptors all stem from an adult who received the AZD1222 COVID-19 vaccine. CDR3s include the opening cysteine and the closing phenylalanine or tryptophan. The D gene is left open where the match is weak. The size of a clone is reported for some rows only, either as once, few or many, or as a class for expanded clones.

j_call d_call v_call clone_size cdr3_aa cdr3_nt
TRBJ2-3 TRBD2 TRBV6-6 . CASSFLAGGRNTQYF TGTGCCAGCAGTTTTCTAGCGGGGGGGCGGAATACGCAGTATTTT
TRBJ2-1 . TRBV11-3 . CASSLPSGDEQFF TGTGCCAGCAGCTTACCCTCAGGGGATGAGCAGTTCTTC
TRBJ2-7 . TRBV20-1 medium-sized CSATSPREQYF TGCAGTGCTACGAGTCCGAGAGAGCAGTACTTC
TRBJ1-4 . TRBV5-1 . CASSPGAGANEKLFF TGCGCCAGCAGCCCTGGGGCAGGGGCTAATGAAAAACTGTTTTTT
TRBJ1-5 . TRBV2 . CASRDSGTWKNQPQHF TGTGCCAGCAGAGATTCCGGGACATGGAAAAATCAGCCCCAGCATTTT
TRBJ1-5 . TRBV6-5 . CASSYSSRGNQPQHF TGTGCCAGCAGTTACTCCTCCCGGGGGAATCAGCCCCAGCATTTT
TRBJ2-7 TRBD1 TRBV29-1 . CSVATGSAYEQYF TGCAGCGTTGCGACAGGGAGCGCCTACGAGCAGTACTTC
TRBJ2-1 TRBD1 TRBV29-1 . CSVTRQGRWDEQFF TGCAGCGTTACTCGACAGGGCCGTTGGGATGAGCAGTTCTTC
TRBJ1-4 . TRBV19 . CASSNGREGVGEKLFF TGTGCCAGTAGTAATGGAAGAGAGGGAGTTGGCGAAAAACTGTTTTTT
TRBJ2-3 TRBD1 TRBV6-5 . CASRTGGVGTDTQYF TGTGCCAGCAGGACAGGGGGAGTAGGCACAGATACGCAGTATTTT
TRBJ2-1 . TRBV27 . CASSWAGGNEQFF TGTGCCAGCAGTTGGGCAGGAGGTAATGAGCAGTTCTTC
TRBJ2-2 TRBD1 TRBV5-1 . CASSLGTGGYTGELFF TGCGCCAGCAGCTTAGGGACAGGGGGCTATACCGGGGAGCTGTTTTTT
TRBJ2-7 . TRBV6-1 . CASSEEGFYYEQYF TGTGCCAGCAGTGAAGAAGGCTTCTACTACGAGCAGTACTTC
TRBJ1-1 TRBD1 TRBV5-1 . CASSPLGQGNTEAFF TGCGCCAGCAGCCCATTGGGACAGGGGAACACTGAAGCTTTCTTT
TRBJ1-1 . TRBV7-9 . CASGPKNTEAFF TGTGCCAGCGGACCGAAGAACACTGAAGCTTTCTTT
TRBJ1-3 . TRBV7-6 . CASSRSWTAGNTIYF TGTGCCAGCAGTCGTAGCTGGACTGCTGGAAACACCATATATTTT
TRBJ1-1 TRBD1 TRBV29-1 . CSARQGAAEAFF TGCAGCGCTCGACAGGGGGCAGCTGAAGCTTTCTTT
TRBJ1-5 . TRBV5-6 . CASSLAGQGEPQHF TGTGCCAGCAGCTTGGCCGGGCAGGGAGAGCCCCAGCATTTT
TRBJ1-6 . TRBV6-5 . CASMAAFVYNSPLHF TGTGCCAGTATGGCAGCCTTTGTCTATAATTCACCCCTCCACTTT
TRBJ1-5 . TRBV7-2 once CASSLARVRISAQHF TGTGCCAGCAGCTTAGCGCGGGTTAGGATTTCAGCCCAGCATTTT
TRBJ2-3 . TRBV2 . CASSGTRTPQYF TGTGCCAGCAGTGGTACTAGAACTCCGCAGTATTTT
TRBJ2-3 TRBD2 TRBV6-2/TRBV6-3 . CASSSGTSGEPLGDTQYF TGTGCCAGCAGTTCGGGGACTAGCGGGGAGCCTTTGGGAGATACGCAGTATTTT
TRBJ1-1 . TRBV29-1 . CSAGGRNTEAFF TGCAGCGCCGGTGGCCGCAACACTGAAGCTTTCTTT
TRBJ1-6 . TRBV6-6 . CASSYNPVSSPLHF TGTGCCAGCAGTTACAACCCGGTTTCTTCACCCCTCCACTTT
TRBJ1-6 TRBD1 TRBV11-2 medium-sized CASSLAPGGTASPLHF TGTGCCAGCAGCTTAGCCCCAGGGGGAACTGCCTCACCCCTCCACTTT
TRBJ1-2 . TRBV5-1 . CASSGTAANYGYTF TGCGCCAGCAGCGGAACAGCCGCTAACTATGGCTACACCTTC
TRBJ1-3 . TRBV12-5 . CASGLILGRGSGNTIYF TGTGCTAGTGGTTTGATCCTGGGGAGAGGCTCTGGAAACACCATATATTTT
TRBJ2-5 . TRBV7-9 once CASRKLGGTQETQYF TGTGCCAGCAGAAAACTAGGGGGGACCCAAGAGACCCAGTACTTC
TRBJ2-1 . TRBV2 . CASSGRGGGYEQFF TGTGCCAGCAGTGGCCGGGGAGGGGGTTATGAGCAGTTCTTC
TRBJ2-3 TRBD2 TRBV15 once CATSRGFLAGGDISTDTQYF TGTGCCACCAGCAGAGGGTTTCTAGCGGGGGGCGATATAAGCACAGATACGCAGTATTTT
TRBJ1-5 TRBD1 TRBV6-2/TRBV6-3 few CASSTRQGGIPGNQPQHF TGTGCCAGCAGTACCCGACAGGGGGGAATTCCAGGCAATCAGCCCCAGCATTTT
TRBJ1-1 . TRBV29-1 . CSVARAPEAFF TGCAGCGTTGCGAGGGCGCCTGAAGCTTTCTTT
TRBJ2-1 . TRBV4-2 . CASSQPGLSSYNEQFF TGTGCCAGCAGCCAACCGGGACTGAGCTCCTACAATGAGCAGTTCTTC
TRBJ1-2 . TRBV19 . CASSISGYGYTF TGTGCCAGTAGTATTTCTGGCTACGGCTACACCTTC
TRBJ1-5 TRBD1 TRBV10-3 . CAISDPTGGLNQPQHF TGTGCCATCAGTGACCCCACAGGGGGCCTCAATCAGCCCCAGCATTTT
TRBJ1-6 . TRBV4-3 . CASSQGGDSSYNSPLHF TGCGCCAGCAGCCAAGGAGGGGATAGCTCCTATAATTCACCCCTCCACTTT
TRBJ1-5 . TRBV2 . CASGQGPSNQPQHF TGTGCCAGCGGTCAGGGTCCTAGCAATCAGCCCCAGCATTTT
TRBJ2-1 TRBD2 TRBV2 . CASSGPGLAESSYNEQFF TGTGCCAGCAGTGGCCCGGGACTAGCGGAATCCTCCTACAATGAGCAGTTCTTC
TRBJ2-5 TRBD1 TRBV14 . CASSPDRGLRETQYF TGTGCCAGCAGCCCGGACAGGGGGCTAAGAGAGACCCAGTACTTC
TRBJ2-7 . TRBV21-1 . CASSKSSYEQYF TGTGCCAGCAGCAAATCCTCCTACGAGCAGTACTTC
TRBJ2-2 . TRBV19 . CASTPLRGPTGELFF TGTGCCAGTACCCCCCTAAGGGGCCCCACCGGGGAGCTGTTTTTT
TRBJ2-7 TRBD1 TRBV6-5 . CASSYSTGPYEQYF TGTGCCAGCAGTTACTCGACAGGGCCCTACGAGCAGTACTTC
TRBJ2-5 . TRBV2 . CASTPRAANQETQYF TGTGCCAGCACCCCCCGGGCTGCGAACCAAGAGACCCAGTACTTC
TRBJ1-2 . TRBV6-5 . CASSYSRGNYGYTF TGTGCCAGCAGTTACTCGAGGGGTAACTATGGCTACACCTTC
TRBJ1-4 TRBD1 TRBV19 . CASTAGAGGAGEKLFF TGTGCCAGTACCGCTGGGGCAGGGGGAGCGGGAGAAAAACTGTTTTTT
TRBJ1-6 TRBD1 TRBV3-1/TRBV3-2 . CASRTGTANSPLHF TGTGCCAGCAGGACAGGGACCGCGAATTCACCCCTCCACTTT
TRBJ2-1 TRBD2 TRBV9 few CASTETSSPIEQFF TGTGCCAGCACCGAGACTAGCAGTCCTATTGAGCAGTTCTTC
TRBJ2-7 TRBD2 TRBV11-2 . CASSLLAGGTSYEQYF TGTGCCAGCAGCTTACTAGCGGGGGGAACTTCCTACGAGCAGTACTTC
TRBJ2-1 TRBD2 TRBV2 . CASSEELAGGPYNEQFF TGTGCCAGCAGTGAAGAGCTAGCGGGGGGCCCCTACAATGAGCAGTTCTTC
TRBJ1-1 TRBD1 TRBV5-6 once CASSSRDRATEAFF TGTGCCAGCAGCTCCCGGGACAGGGCCACTGAAGCTTTCTTT
TRBJ1-1 . TRBV28 . CVSRMNTEAFF TGTGTTTCCCGAATGAACACTGAAGCTTTCTTT
TRBJ1-5 . TRBV7-9 few CASSLGGADRQPQHF TGTGCCAGCAGCTTAGGAGGGGCAGATCGGCAGCCCCAGCATTTT
TRBJ1-6 . TRBV3-1/TRBV3-2 . CASSQERPYNSPLHF TGTGCCAGCAGCCAAGAAAGACCTTATAATTCACCCCTCCACTTT